This T cell receptor beta chain was documented in a study of Ad26.COV2.S vaccination and SARS-CoV-2 variants. Overall study context: Ad26.COV2.S given intramuscularly, once or twice 56 days apart. General study results and limits: Total T cell responses were possibly underestimated by TCR breadth and depth analyses.

Documented treatment: over 15 received Ad26.COV2.S at low or high dose, single or two shots; roughly five received placebo; per-sample allocation not given. Sampling happened 63 days after the first vaccine or placebo injection. This clone was seen a single time. Its specificity is not known. Measured with immunoSEQ multiplex PCR; TCRdb has only the in-frame clones, and not every one. The sample shows 300,000 to 500,000 clones, less than 90% of them seen only once. CDR1 is LNHNV and CDR2 is YYDKDF in the germline V gene (reference sequence). The CDR3 sequence is 12 residues long. V was clipped by 5 bases and J by 7 bases, with 11 bases between them.

The V and J genes are TRBV15 and TRBJ1-1; TRBD1 is a possible D gene (5 bases). Sequenced here: peripheral blood, sampled in a trial of Ad26.COV2.S vaccine versus placebo. This TCR came from a person between 18 and 65 years old who received the Ad26.COV2.S COVID-19 vaccine or a placebo. This chain's CDR3 is CATSARDGEAFF. The DNA of the CDR3 is TGTGCCACCAGCGCCCGGGACGGTGAAGCTTTCTTT.